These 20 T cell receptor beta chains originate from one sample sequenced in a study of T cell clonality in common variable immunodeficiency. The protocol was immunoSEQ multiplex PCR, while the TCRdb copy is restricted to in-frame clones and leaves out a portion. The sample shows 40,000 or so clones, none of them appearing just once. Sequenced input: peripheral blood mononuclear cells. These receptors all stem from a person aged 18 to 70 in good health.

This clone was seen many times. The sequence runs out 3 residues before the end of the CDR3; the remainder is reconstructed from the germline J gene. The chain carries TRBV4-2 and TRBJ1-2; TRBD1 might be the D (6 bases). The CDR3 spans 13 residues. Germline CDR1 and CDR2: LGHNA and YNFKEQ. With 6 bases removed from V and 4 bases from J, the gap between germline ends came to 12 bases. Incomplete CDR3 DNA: TGTGCCAGCAGTTTGGACAGTCCCTATGGC. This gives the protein CASSLDSPYG. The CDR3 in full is CASSLDSPYGYTF.

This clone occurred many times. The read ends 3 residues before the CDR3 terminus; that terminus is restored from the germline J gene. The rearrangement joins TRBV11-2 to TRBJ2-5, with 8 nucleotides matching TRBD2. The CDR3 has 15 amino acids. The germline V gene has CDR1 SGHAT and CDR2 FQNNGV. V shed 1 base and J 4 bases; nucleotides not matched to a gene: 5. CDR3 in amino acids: CASSLVAGNTETQYF. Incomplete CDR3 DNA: TGTGCCAGCAGCTTAGTAGCGGGGAACACAGAGACC.

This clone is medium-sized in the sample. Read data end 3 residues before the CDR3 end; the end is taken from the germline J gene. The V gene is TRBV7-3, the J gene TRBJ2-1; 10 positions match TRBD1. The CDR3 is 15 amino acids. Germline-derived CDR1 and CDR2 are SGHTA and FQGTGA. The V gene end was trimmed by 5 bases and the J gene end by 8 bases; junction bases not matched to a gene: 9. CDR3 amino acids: CASSRTGGFLYEQFF. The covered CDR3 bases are TGTGCCAGCAGCCGGACAGGGGGATTTTTATATGAG.

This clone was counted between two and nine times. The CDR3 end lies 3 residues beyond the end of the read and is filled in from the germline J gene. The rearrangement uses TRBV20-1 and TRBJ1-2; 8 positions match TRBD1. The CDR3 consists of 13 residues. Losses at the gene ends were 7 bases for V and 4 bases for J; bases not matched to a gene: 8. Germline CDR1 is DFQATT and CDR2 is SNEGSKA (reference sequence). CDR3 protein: CSVRRGLSYGYTF. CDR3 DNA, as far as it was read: TGCAGTGTCCGCAGGGGGCTGAGCTATGGC.

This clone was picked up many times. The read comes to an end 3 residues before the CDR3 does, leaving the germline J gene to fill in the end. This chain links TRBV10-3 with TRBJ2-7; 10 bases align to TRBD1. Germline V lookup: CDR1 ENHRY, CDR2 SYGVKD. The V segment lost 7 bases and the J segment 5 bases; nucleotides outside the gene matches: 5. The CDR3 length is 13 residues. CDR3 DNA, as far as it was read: TGTGCCATCACGGGACAGGGGTTCGACGAG. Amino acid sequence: CAITGQGFDE. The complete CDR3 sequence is CAITGQGFDEQYF.

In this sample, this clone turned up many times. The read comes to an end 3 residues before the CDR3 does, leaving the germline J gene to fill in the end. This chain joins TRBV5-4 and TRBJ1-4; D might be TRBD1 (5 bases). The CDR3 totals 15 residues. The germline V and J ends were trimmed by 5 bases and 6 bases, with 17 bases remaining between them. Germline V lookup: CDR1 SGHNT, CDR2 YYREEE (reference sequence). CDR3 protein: CASSPGGSADEKLFF. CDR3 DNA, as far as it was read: TGTGCCAGCAGTCCGGGGGGAAGTGCCGATGAAAAA.

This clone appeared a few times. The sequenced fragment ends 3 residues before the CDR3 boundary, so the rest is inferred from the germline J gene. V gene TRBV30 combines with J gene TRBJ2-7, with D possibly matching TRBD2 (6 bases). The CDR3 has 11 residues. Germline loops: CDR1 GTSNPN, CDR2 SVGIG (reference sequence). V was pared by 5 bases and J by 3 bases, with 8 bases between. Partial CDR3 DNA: TGTGCCTGGGGGACTGGCTACGAG. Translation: CAWGTGYE. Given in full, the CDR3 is CAWGTGYEQYF.

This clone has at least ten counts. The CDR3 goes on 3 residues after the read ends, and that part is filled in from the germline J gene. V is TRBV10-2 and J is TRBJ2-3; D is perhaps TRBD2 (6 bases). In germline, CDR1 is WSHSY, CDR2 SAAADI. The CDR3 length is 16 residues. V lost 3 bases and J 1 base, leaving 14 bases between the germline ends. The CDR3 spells CASSDRLVEGTDTQYF. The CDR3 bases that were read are TGCGCCAGCAGTGATCGACTAGTGGAGGGCACAGATACG.

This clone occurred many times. The DNA read from the CDR3 is TGTGCCAGCAGTGAAATGGGGACTAGCGGTGTAAGCTCCTACAATGAG. Translating it yields CASSEMGTSGVSSYNE. The whole CDR3 reads CASSEMGTSGVSSYNEQFF. The chain employs TRBV6-1 and TRBJ2-1, with 11 positions matching TRBD2. The missing CDR3 end, 3 residues past where the read stops, is filled in from the germline J gene. The CDR3 length is 19 residues. The V segment lost 2 bases and the J segment 0 bases; nucleotides outside the gene matches: 9. From germline, CDR1 is MNHNS and CDR2 SASEGT.

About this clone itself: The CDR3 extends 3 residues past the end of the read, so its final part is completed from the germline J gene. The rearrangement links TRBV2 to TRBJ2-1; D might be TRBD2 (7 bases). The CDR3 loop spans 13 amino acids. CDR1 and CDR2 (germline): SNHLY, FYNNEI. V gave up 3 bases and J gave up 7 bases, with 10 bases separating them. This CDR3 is CASSDAGANEQFF. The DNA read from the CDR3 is TGTGCCAGCAGTGACGCGGGGGCGAATGAG.

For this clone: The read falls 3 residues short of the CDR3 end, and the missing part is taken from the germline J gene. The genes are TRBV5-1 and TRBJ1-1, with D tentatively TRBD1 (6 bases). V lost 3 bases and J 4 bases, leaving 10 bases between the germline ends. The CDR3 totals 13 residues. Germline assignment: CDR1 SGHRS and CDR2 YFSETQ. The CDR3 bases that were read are TGCGCCAGCAGCTCTCAGGGGTCCACTGAA. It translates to CASSSQGSTE. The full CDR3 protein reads CASSSQGSTEAFF. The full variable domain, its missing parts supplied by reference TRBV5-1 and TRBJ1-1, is KAGVTQTPRYLIKTRGQQVTLSCSPISGHRSVSWYQQTPGQGLQFLFEYFSETQRNKGNFPGRFSGRQFSNSRSEMNVSTLELGDSALYLCASSSQGSTEAFFGQGTRLTVV.

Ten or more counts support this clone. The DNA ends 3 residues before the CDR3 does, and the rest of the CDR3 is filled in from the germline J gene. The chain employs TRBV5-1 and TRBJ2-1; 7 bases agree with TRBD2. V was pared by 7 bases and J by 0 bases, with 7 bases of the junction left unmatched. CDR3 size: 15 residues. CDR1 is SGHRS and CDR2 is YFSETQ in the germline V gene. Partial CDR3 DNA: TGCGCCAGCCGGAACCGGGACTACTCCTACAATGAG. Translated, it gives CASRNRDYSYNE. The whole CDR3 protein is CASRNRDYSYNEQFF.

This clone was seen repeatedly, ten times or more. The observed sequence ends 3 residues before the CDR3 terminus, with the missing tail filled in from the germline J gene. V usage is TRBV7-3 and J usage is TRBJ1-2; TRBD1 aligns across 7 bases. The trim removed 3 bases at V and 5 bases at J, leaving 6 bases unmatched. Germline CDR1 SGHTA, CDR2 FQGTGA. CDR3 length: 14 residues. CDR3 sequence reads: CASSFRQGKYGYTF. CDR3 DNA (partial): TGTGCCAGCAGCTTCCGACAGGGCAAATATGGC.

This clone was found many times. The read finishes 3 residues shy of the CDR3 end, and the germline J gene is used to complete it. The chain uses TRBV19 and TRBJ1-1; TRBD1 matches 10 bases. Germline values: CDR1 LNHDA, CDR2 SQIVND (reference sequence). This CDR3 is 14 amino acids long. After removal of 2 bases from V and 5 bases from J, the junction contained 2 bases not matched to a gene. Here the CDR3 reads CASSIWTGGTEAFF. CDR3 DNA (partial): TGTGCCAGTAGTATATGGACAGGGGGGACTGAA.

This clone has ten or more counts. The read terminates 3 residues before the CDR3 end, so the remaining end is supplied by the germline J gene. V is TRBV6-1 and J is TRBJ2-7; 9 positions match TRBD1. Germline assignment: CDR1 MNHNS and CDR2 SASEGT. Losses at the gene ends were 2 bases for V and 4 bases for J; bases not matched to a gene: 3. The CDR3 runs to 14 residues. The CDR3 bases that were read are TGTGCCAGCAGTGAATGGGGACAGGGATACGAG. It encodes CASSEWGQGYE. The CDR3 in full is CASSEWGQGYEQYF.

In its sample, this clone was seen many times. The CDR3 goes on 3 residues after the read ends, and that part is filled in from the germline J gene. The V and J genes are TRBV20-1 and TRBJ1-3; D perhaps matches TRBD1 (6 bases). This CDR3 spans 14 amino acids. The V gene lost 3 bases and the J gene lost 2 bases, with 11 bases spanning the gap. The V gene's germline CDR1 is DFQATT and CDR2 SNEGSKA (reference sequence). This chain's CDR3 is CSASIQGPGNTIYF. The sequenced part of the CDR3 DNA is TGCAGTGCTAGCATACAGGGTCCTGGAAACACC.

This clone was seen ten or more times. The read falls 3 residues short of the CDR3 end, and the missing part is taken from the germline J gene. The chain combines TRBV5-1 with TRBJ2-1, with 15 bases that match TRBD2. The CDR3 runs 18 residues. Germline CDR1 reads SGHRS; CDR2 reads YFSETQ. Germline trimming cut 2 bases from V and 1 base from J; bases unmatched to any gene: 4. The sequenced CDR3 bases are TGCGCCAGCAGCTTCAGGACTAGCGGGAGGGGATCCTACAATGAG. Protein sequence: CASSFRTSGRGSYNE. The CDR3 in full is CASSFRTSGRGSYNEQFF.

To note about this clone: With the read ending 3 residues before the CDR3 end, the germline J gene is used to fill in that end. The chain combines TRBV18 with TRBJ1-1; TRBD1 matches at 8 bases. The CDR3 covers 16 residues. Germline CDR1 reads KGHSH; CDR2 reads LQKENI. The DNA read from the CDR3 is TGTGCCAGCTCACGGACAGGGATGGGGGCCAAAAACATT. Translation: CASSRTGMGAKNI. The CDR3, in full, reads CASSRTGMGAKNIAFF.

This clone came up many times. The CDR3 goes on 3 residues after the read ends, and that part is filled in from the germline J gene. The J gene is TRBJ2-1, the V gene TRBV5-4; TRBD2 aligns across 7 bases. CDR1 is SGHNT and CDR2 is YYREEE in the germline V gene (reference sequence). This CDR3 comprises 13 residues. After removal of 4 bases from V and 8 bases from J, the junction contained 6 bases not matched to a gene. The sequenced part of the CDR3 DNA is TGTGCCAGCAGCCCCGGGGGGTTCGATGAG. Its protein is CASSPGGFDE. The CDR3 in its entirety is CASSPGGFDEQFF.

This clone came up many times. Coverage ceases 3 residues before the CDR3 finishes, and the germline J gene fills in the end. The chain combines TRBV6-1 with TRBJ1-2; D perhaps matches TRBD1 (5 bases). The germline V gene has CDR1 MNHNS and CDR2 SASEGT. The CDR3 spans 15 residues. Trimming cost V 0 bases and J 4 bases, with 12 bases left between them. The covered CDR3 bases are TGTGCCAGCAGTGAAGCTCAGGGTATCAGCTATGGC. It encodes CASSEAQGISYG. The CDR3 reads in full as CASSEAQGISYGYTF.